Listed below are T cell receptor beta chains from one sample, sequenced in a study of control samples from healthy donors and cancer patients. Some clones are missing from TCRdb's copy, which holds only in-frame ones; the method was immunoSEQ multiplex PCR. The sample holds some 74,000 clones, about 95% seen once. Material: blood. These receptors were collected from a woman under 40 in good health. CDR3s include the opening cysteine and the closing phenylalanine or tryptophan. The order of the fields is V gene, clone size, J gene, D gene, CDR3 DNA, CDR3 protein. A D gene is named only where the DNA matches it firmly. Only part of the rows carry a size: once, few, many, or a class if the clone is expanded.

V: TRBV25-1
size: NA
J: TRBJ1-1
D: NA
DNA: TGTGCCAGCAAATCCCTACAGGGTTTTGAAGCTTTCTTT
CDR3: CASKSLQGFEAFF

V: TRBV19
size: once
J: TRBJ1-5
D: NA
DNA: TGTGCCAGTAGCACAAGGTCTAGCAATCAGCCCCAGCATTTT
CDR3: CASSTRSSNQPQHF

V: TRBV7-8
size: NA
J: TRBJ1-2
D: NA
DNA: TGTGCCAGCAGCTTAGTTTTTAGCGCGGGCTACACCTTC
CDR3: CASSLVFSAGYTF

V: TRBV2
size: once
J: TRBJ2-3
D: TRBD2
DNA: TGTGCCAGCAGGGGACTAGCGGGAGCAGATACGCAGTATTTT
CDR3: CASRGLAGADTQYF

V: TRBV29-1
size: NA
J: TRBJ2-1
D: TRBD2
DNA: TGCAGCGCAGCATCCCTCGCGCGGGGGGTCCATAATGAGCAGTTCTTC
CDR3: CSAASLARGVHNEQFF

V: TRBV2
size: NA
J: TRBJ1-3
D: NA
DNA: TGTGCCAGCAGGCAAGGAGTCGGTGGGGGATACACCATATATTTT
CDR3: CASRQGVGGGYTIYF

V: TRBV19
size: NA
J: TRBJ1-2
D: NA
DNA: TGTGCCAGTAGTATTAAGAGTGGTGGCTACACCTTC
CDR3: CASSIKSGGYTF

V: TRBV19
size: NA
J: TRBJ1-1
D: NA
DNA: TGTGCCAGTACCCCCTTCGGAGGAGGGGTCACTGAAGCTTTCTTT
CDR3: CASTPFGGGVTEAFF

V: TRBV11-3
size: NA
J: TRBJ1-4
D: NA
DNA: TGTGCCAGCAGCTTAGTTGGCAGAGCAACTAATGAAAAACTGTTTTTT
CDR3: CASSLVGRATNEKLFF

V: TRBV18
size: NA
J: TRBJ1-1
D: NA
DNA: TGTGCCAGCTCACCAACCAACACTGAAGCTTTCTTT
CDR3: CASSPTNTEAFF

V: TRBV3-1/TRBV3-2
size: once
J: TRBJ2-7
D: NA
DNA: TGTGCCAGCAGCTCGGGCCAATTGGAGCAGTACTTC
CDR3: CASSSGQLEQYF